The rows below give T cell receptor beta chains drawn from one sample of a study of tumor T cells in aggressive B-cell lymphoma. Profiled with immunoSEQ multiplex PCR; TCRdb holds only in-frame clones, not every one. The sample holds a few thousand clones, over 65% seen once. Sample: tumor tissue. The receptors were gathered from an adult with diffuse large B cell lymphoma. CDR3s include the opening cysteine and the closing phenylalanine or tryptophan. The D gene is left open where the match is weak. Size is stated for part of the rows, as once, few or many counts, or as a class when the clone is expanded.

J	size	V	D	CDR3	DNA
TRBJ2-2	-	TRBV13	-	CASSPPGGELFF	TGTGCCAGCAGCCCTCCGGGCGGGGAGCTGTTTTTT
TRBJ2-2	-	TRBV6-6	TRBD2	CASSIRGGAGELFF	TGTGCCAGCAGTATCCGGGGGGGGGCTGGAGAGCTGTTTTTT
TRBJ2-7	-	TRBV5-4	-	CASSLNYEQYF	TGTGCCAGCAGCTTAAACTACGAGCAGTACTTC
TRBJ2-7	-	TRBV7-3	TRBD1	CASSLDRATHEQYF	TGTGCCAGCAGCTTGGACAGGGCGACCCACGAGCAGTACTTC
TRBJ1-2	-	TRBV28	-	CASSSSYGYTF	TGTGCCAGCAGTAGCTCTTATGGCTACACCTTC
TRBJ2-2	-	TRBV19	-	CASRRTYLTGELFF	TGTGCCAGTAGACGGACTTATCTCACCGGGGAGCTGTTTTTT
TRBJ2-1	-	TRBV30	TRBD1	CAWEGTGRYNEQFF	TGTGCCTGGGAAGGGACAGGACGCTACAATGAGCAGTTCTTC
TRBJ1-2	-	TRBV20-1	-	CSTTGSYGYTF	TGCAGTACCACAGGGAGCTATGGCTACACCTTC
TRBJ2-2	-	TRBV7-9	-	CASSQQGTGELFF	TGTGCCAGCAGCCAACAGGGAACCGGGGAGCTGTTTTTT
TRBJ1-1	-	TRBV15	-	CATSWDKNTEAFF	TGTGCCACCAGCTGGGACAAGAACACTGAAGCTTTCTTT
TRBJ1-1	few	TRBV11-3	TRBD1	CASSPRTGRNTEAFF	TGTGCCAGCAGCCCCCGGACAGGGAGGAACACTGAAGCTTTCTTT
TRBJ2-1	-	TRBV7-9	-	CASHKQGNHNEQFF	TGTGCCAGCCATAAACAGGGAAACCACAATGAGCAGTTCTTC
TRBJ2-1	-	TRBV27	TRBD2	CASSPMTWTSGFIYNEQFF	TGTGCCAGCAGCCCGATGACTTGGACTAGCGGATTTATCTACAATGAGCAGTTCTTC
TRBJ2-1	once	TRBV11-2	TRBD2	CAGAGTGGSYNEQFF	TGTGCCGGCGCCGGGACGGGAGGAAGTTACAATGAGCAGTTCTTC
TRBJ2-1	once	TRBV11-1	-	CASSEGLADEQFF	TGTGCCAGCAGCGAGGGACTTGCCGATGAGCAGTTCTTC
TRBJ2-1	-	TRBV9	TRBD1	CASSLGQGSYNEQFF	TGTGCCAGCAGCCTTGGACAGGGTTCCTACAATGAGCAGTTCTTC